These 25 T cell receptor beta chains were all obtained from the same sample, sequenced in a study of blood T cell repertoires in COVID-19. TCRdb keeps only in-frame clones here, not all; method: immunoSEQ multiplex PCR. The table has around 43,000 clones, roughly nine tenths seen once. Input material: peripheral blood. The receptor set was obtained from a human donor in a cohort sampled during active COVID-19.

This sequence joins TRBV2 and TRBJ2-6, with a tentative D call TRBD2 (6 bases). Germline CDR1 and CDR2: SNHLY and FYNNEI. V was pared by 1 base and J by 2 bases, with 12 bases between. This CDR3 comprises 17 residues. This CDR3 is CASSEDPWGAGANVLTF. The CDR3 DNA reads TGTGCCAGCAGTGAAGATCCATGGGGGGCTGGGGCCAACGTCCTGACTTTC.

There are a few counts of this clone. The chain is built from TRBV6-1 and TRBJ1-5; D gene ambiguous. This CDR3 is 14 amino acids long. Germline V gives CDR1 MNHNS, CDR2 SASEGT. V was shortened by 3 bases and J by 4 bases, with 10 bases between the two germline ends. The CDR3 nucleotides are TGTGCCAGCAGTGACGTCCAGTGGAATCAGCCCCAGCATTTT. This translates into CASSDVQWNQPQHF.

The chain employs TRBV3-1 (or the pseudogene TRBV3-2) and TRBJ2-5; D gene uncertain. V lost 0 bases, J lost 5 bases, and 4 bases lay in between. The CDR3 totals 12 residues. Per germline, CDR1 LGHDT and CDR2 YNNKEL (reference sequence). The CDR3 loop is CASSQESETQYF. The CDR3 coding sequence is TGTGCCAGCAGCCAAGAGTCGGAGACCCAGTACTTC.

This chain links TRBV27 with TRBJ2-1; 7 bases map to TRBD1. The length of the CDR3 is 15 residues. The junction had 17 bases not matched to a gene; V was cut back by 6 bases and J by 12 bases. Germline V CDR1 and CDR2: MNHEY, SMNVEV (reference sequence). The CDR3 sequence: CASSPGQLTMKVQFF. Written as DNA, the CDR3 is TGTGCCAGCAGCCCGGGACAGCTTACAATGAAAGTGCAGTTCTTC.

This clone was seen only once. This chain links TRBV12-5 with TRBJ2-7, with 8 bases aligning to TRBD1. Germline V gene sequence: CDR1 LGHNT, CDR2 FRNRAP. V lost 8 bases to trimming and J lost 5 bases; unmatched junction nucleotides: 5. CDR3 length: 12 residues. CDR3 residues: CASLQGADEQYF. For the CDR3, the DNA is TGTGCTAGTCTTCAGGGGGCTGACGAGCAGTACTTC. The variable domain in full, completed from reference TRBV12-5 and TRBJ2-7, reads DARVTQTPRHKVTEMGQEVTMRCQPILGHNTVFWYRQTMMQGLELLAYFRNRAPLDDSGMPKDRFSAEMPDATLATLKIQPSEPRDSAVYFCASLQGADEQYFGPGTRLTVT.

The table lists this clone with a count of one. This rearrangement joins TRBV6-5 to TRBJ1-1; no reliable D call. Germline-derived CDR1 and CDR2 are MNHEY and SVGAGI. The CDR3 has 12 amino acids. With 6 bases removed from V and 8 bases from J, the gap between germline ends came to 13 bases. This chain's CDR3 is CASSGWELEAFF. CDR3 nucleotides: TGTGCCAGCAGCGGATGGGAGCTGGAAGCTTTCTTT.

The J gene is TRBJ1-5, the V gene TRBV6-6; the D gene is possibly TRBD1 (5 bases). The V gene's germline CDR1 is MNHNY and CDR2 SVGAGI (reference sequence). Trimming stripped 8 bases from V and 6 bases from J, with 11 bases between. The CDR3 sequence is 12 residues long. CDR3 in DNA: TGTGCCAGCGACGGGGGGAGTCAGCCCCAGCATTTT. It specifies CASDGGSQPQHF.

This clone was counted a single time. The chain employs TRBV3-1 (or the pseudogene TRBV3-2) and TRBJ1-2; possible D gene TRBD1, 6 bases. Germline values: CDR1 LGHDT, CDR2 YNNKEL (reference sequence). Trimming removed 8 bases at V and 7 bases at J, with 14 bases between. The CDR3 is 12 amino acids. CDR3 amino acids: CASAQTGSGYTF. CDR3 coding DNA: TGTGCCAGCGCACAGACAGGATCTGGCTACACCTTC.

The CDR3 protein is CASLPSGASSYNEQFF. The CDR3 bases are TGTGCCAGCTTGCCTAGCGGGGCGAGCTCCTACAATGAGCAGTTCTTC. The chain uses TRBV3-1 (or the pseudogene TRBV3-2) and TRBJ2-1; 9 bases line up with TRBD2. The CDR3 has 16 residues. CDR1 is LGHDT, CDR2 YNNKEL, per germline (reference sequence). J gave up 0 bases and V 8 bases, and 8 bases lay outside the gene matches.

The chain couples TRBV5-1 to TRBJ2-1, with TRBD1 matching 12 bases. Germline V gives CDR1 SGHRS, CDR2 YFSETQ. V dropped 5 bases and J dropped 0; count of bases not matched to a gene: 12. The CDR3 sequence is 19 residues long. The DNA of the CDR3 is TGCGCCAGCAGGCCGGGACAGGGGGCACTAGTGGGCTCCTACAATGAGCAGTTCTTC. Translating it yields CASRPGQGALVGSYNEQFF.

The chain employs TRBV7-9 and TRBJ2-1; 10 nucleotides align to TRBD1. This CDR3 contains 16 residues. In germline, CDR1 is SEHNR, CDR2 FQNEAQ (reference sequence). V lost 4 bases to trimming and J lost 1 base; unmatched junction nucleotides: 4. The CDR3 spells CASSSPGQGSYNEQFF. In DNA, the CDR3 is TGTGCCAGCAGCTCCCCGGGACAGGGGTCCTACAATGAGCAGTTCTTC.

The chain couples TRBV23-1 to TRBJ2-7, with D maybe TRBD2 (6 bases). TRBV23-1 is marked as an open reading frame, function uncertain. The CDR3 spans 15 residues. The V and J ends lost 6 bases and 0 bases respectively, with 15 bases between them. This CDR3 reads CASRERVHLSYEQYF. The CDR3, as DNA: TGCGCCAGCAGGGAGCGGGTTCACCTCTCCTACGAGCAGTACTTC.

The gene calls are TRBV6-1 and TRBJ2-1, with no clear D. CDR3 size: 15 residues. Germline V lookup: CDR1 MNHNS, CDR2 SASEGT. Trimming stripped 2 bases from V and 0 bases from J, with 8 bases between. The chain's CDR3 is CASSENPSSYNEQFF. Written as DNA, the CDR3 is TGTGCCAGCAGTGAAAACCCTAGCTCCTACAATGAGCAGTTCTTC.

The V call is TRBV10-3, the J call TRBJ2-7, with 8 bases identical to TRBD1. The CDR3 length is 15 residues. V shed 2 bases, J shed 2 bases, and the junction held 5 bases outside the gene matches. Germline CDR1 is ENHRY and CDR2 is SYGVKD. The CDR3 here is CAISEGGDRTYEQYF. The CDR3 bases are TGTGCCATCAGTGAGGGAGGGGACAGGACCTACGAGCAGTACTTC.

The chain joins TRBV11-3 to TRBJ2-5; TRBD2 aligns across 12 bases. The CDR3 length is 16 residues. Germline V lookup: CDR1 SGHNT, CDR2 YENEEA. J gave up 2 bases and V 5 bases, and 6 bases lay outside the gene matches. In DNA form, the CDR3 reads TGTGCCAGCAGCCGACAGACTAGCGGGGGACAAGAGACCCAGTACTTC. Amino acid sequence: CASSRQTSGGQETQYF.

Only a few counts were recorded for this clone. The chain joins TRBV18 to TRBJ2-3; 9 bases map to TRBD2. The germline V gene encodes CDR1 KGHSH and CDR2 LQKENI. Losses at the gene ends were 1 base for V and 4 bases for J; bases not matched to a gene: 3. The CDR3 covers 15 residues. This chain's CDR3 is CASSPLTSGPDTQYF. CDR3 nucleotide sequence: TGTGCCAGCTCACCACTGACTAGCGGTCCAGATACGCAGTATTTT.

The chain links TRBV11-3 to TRBJ2-1, with 7 bases fitting TRBD2. CDR3 length equals 15 residues. Germline trimming cut 5 bases from V and 0 bases from J; bases unmatched to any gene: 4. The germline V gene encodes CDR1 SGHNT and CDR2 YENEEA. The CDR3 sequence: CASSAGVSSYNEQFF. CDR3 nucleotides: TGTGCCAGCAGCGCGGGGGTTAGCTCCTACAATGAGCAGTTCTTC.

The chain uses TRBV18 and TRBJ2-1, with TRBD2 matching over 9 bases. CDR3 length: 15 amino acids. Losses at the gene ends were 3 bases for V and 8 bases for J; bases not matched to a gene: 8. Germline lookup yields CDR1 KGHSH and CDR2 LQKENI. The CDR3 sequence: CASSPLGGGVDEQFF. The DNA of the CDR3 is TGTGCCAGCTCACCCCTTGGCGGGGGGGTGGATGAGCAGTTCTTC.

This sequence joins TRBV6-4 and TRBJ2-3; TRBD1 is a possible D gene (5 bases). Between the trimmed V and J ends, which lost 5 bases and 2 bases, there was a span of 11 bases. The CDR3 is 14 residues long. Germline V lookup: CDR1 MRHNA, CDR2 SNTAGT. The CDR3 here is CASSWGGSTDTQYF. The CDR3 nucleotides are TGTGCCAGCAGTTGGGGCGGATCCACAGATACGCAGTATTTT.

This chain connects TRBV20-1 to TRBJ2-5, with TRBD2 as a possible D gene (6 bases). Trimming took 3 bases from V and 5 from J, leaving 19 bases between them. Germline values: CDR1 DFQATT, CDR2 SNEGSKA (reference sequence). The CDR3 length is 15 residues. The CDR3: CSASRDSSRWETQYF. In nucleotides, the CDR3 is TGCAGTGCTAGTCGGGACTCCAGCCGTTGGGAGACCCAGTACTTC.

This chain connects TRBV6-6 to TRBJ1-5, with D tentatively TRBD1 (6 bases). Germline V lookup: CDR1 MNHNY, CDR2 SVGAGI (reference sequence). V lost 2 bases to trimming and J lost 6 bases, with 8 bases between them. CDR3 length: 13 residues. The CDR3 reads CASSYGGGQPQHF. The CDR3 DNA follows: TGTGCCAGCAGTTACGGGGGCGGTCAGCCCCAGCATTTT.

This clone counts as medium-sized. CDR3 residues: CASSQGLAGGNEQFF. The CDR3 DNA follows: TGTGCCAGCAGCCAGGGACTAGCGGGGGGAAATGAGCAGTTCTTC. The chain couples TRBV7-2 to TRBJ2-1; TRBD2 aligns across 15 bases. There are 15 residues in the CDR3. V was clipped by 5 bases and J by 7 bases; unmatched bases: 3. The germline CDR1 and CDR2 sequences are SGHTA and FQGNSA.

V and J are TRBV19 and TRBJ2-5; D might be TRBD2 (6 bases). Germline V gene lookup returns CDR1 LNHDA and CDR2 SQIVND (reference sequence). The CDR3 is 16 residues long. Trimming stripped 5 bases from V and 4 bases from J, with 20 bases between. The CDR3: CASSRAGKILGETQYF. CDR3 bases: TGTGCCAGTAGTCGGGCGGGAAAGATACTGGGAGAGACCCAGTACTTC.

This chain uses TRBV18 with TRBJ2-2, with 8 positions matching TRBD2. Germline CDR1 and CDR2: KGHSH and LQKENI. The V segment lost 2 bases and the J segment 7 bases; nucleotides outside the gene matches: 9. The CDR3 is made up of 16 amino acids. In DNA, the CDR3 is TGTGCCAGCTCACCAATACTAGCGGTTACCAACGGGGAGCTGTTTTTT. Its protein product is CASSPILAVTNGELFF.

V is TRBV7-9 and J is TRBJ1-5; TRBD1 aligns across 10 bases. CDR1 is SEHNR and CDR2 is FQNEAQ in the germline V gene (reference sequence). CDR3 size: 17 residues. J gave up 3 bases and V 4 bases, and 9 bases lay outside the gene matches. This chain's CDR3 is CASSSGQGSRFNQPQHF. CDR3 DNA: TGTGCCAGCAGCTCGGGACAGGGGTCGAGATTCAATCAGCCCCAGCATTTT.